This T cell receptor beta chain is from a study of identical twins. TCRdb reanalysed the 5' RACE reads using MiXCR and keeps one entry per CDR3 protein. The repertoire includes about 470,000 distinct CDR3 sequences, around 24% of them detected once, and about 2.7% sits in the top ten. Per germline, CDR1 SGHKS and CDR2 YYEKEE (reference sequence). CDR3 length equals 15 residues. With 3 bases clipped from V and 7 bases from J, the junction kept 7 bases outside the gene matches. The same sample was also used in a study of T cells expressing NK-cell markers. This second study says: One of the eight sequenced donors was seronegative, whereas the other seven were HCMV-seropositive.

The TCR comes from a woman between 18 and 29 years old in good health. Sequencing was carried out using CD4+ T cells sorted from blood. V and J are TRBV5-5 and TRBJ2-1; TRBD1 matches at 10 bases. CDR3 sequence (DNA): TGTGCCAGCAGCTCCAGACAGGGGGCTTATAATGAGCAGTTCTTC. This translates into CASSSRQGAYNEQFF. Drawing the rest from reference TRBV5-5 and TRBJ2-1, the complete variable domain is DAGVTQSPTHLIKTRGQQVTLRCSPISGHKSVSWYQQVLGQGPQFIFQYYEKEERGRGNFPDRFSARQFPNYSSELNVNALLLGDSALYLCASSSRQGAYNEQFFGPGTRLTVL.